These 2 T cell receptor beta chains share one sample of origin, sequenced in a study of shared clonotypes between healthy human individuals (dated by TCRdb to the early 2020s). Libraries were built with the immunoSEQ multiplex PCR assay. TCRdb re-hosts the immuneACCESS table, in-frame sequences only. Its copies lack some clones; in the studies checked, an unresolved V gene accounts for under half of them, and the cause for the rest is not known. The sample records about 2.4 million clones, under 95% of which are singletons. Jointly, the top ten make up 0.36% of the sample. The sequenced sample was naive CD4+ T cells from PBMCs. What this sample's cell subset or site label stands for: CD45RA+ positively selected. Every receptor here comes from a man between 18 and 35 years old in good health. Some clones in this sample may be carry-over from other donors' samples.

This sequence joins TRBV5-1 and TRBJ2-7; 9 bases match TRBD1. This CDR3 has 15 amino acids. J gave up 5 bases and V 4 bases, and 10 bases lay outside the gene matches. Germline CDR1 is SGHRS and CDR2 is YFSETQ. CDR3 coding DNA: TGCGCCAGCAGCCGTACAGGGGGCGAGTACCACGAGCAGTACTTC. It specifies CASSRTGGEYHEQYF. Filled out from reference TRBV5-1 and TRBJ2-7, the complete variable domain reads KAGVTQTPRYLIKTRGQQVTLSCSPISGHRSVSWYQQTPGQGLQFLFEYFSETQRNKGNFPGRFSGRQFSNSRSEMNVSTLELGDSALYLCASSRTGGEYHEQYFGPGTRLTVT.

V usage is TRBV2 and J usage is TRBJ2-6; D is unclear. Trimming shortened V by 4 bases and J by 2 bases, and 6 bases separated the two germline ends. The germline V gene encodes CDR1 SNHLY and CDR2 FYNNEI. This CDR3 region has 14 residues. The CDR3 coding sequence is TGTGCCAGCAGTGCCTCCCCTGGGGCCAACGTCCTGACTTTC. Translated: CASSASPGANVLTF.